This T cell receptor beta chain originates from a study of T cell repertoires in cytomegalovirus infection. Study information: Through public TCR beta signatures, both CMV infection and matching HLA type were indicated.

TCRdb re-derived calls from the reads in MiXCR, one entry per CDR3 protein. The profile shows 200,000 to 250,000 distinct CDR3 sequences, roughly 34% of them singletons. CDR3 length: 15 amino acids. Trimming cost V 6 bases and J 2 bases, with 16 bases left between them. Details on this clonotype: The antigen is unknown.

The sequence derives from a human donor in good health (CMV status not recorded). Some clones in this sample may be carry-over from other donors' samples. Material: CD8+ T cells from cultured PBMCs, obtained from culture after CMV antigen stimulation. The chain has TRBV12-3 or TRBV12-4 and TRBJ2-5; TRBD1 might be the D (5 bases). In nucleotides, the CDR3 is TGTGCCAGCAGCCGGACCTCAGGGTTTCAAGAGACCCAGTACTTC. Translation gives CASSRTSGFQETQYF.